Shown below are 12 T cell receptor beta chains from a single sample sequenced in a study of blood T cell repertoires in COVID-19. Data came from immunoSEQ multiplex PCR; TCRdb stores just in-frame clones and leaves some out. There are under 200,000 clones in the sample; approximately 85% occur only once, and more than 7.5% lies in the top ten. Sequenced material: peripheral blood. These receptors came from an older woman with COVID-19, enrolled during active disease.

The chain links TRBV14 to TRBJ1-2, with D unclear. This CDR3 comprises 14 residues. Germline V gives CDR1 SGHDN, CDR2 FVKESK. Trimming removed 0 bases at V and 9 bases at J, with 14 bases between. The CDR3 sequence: CASSQETPLRSYTF. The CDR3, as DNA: TGTGCCAGCAGCCAAGAGACCCCCCTGAGGAGCTACACCTTC.

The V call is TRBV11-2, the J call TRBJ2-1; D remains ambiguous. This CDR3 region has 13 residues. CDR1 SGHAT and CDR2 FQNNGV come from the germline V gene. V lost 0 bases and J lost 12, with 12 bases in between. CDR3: CASSLESPGGQFF. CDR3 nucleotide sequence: TGTGCCAGCAGCTTAGAGTCCCCAGGTGGGCAGTTCTTC.

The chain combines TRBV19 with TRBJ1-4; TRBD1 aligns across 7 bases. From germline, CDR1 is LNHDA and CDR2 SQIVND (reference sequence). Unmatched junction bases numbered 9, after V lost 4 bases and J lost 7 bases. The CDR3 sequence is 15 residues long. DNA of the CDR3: TGTGCCAGTAGTAACAGGGGCAGGGGGGCTGAAAAACTGTTTTTT. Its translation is CASSNRGRGAEKLFF.

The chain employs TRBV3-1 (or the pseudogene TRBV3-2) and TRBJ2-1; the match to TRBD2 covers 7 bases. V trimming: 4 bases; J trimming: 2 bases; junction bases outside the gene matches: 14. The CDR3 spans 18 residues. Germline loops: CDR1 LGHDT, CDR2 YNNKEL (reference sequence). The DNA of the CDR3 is TGTGCCAGCAGCCTATGGGGGAGGGCTATGGTAGCCTACAATGAGCAGTTCTTC. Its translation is CASSLWGRAMVAYNEQFF.

CDR3 sequence (DNA): TGTGCCAGCAGCGGGGTGGGGGCTCAGCCCCAGCATTTT. This gives the protein CASSGVGAQPQHF. The rearrangement joins TRBV7-9 to TRBJ1-5, with D possibly being TRBD1 (6 bases). V lost 5 bases and J lost 6, with 11 bases in between. There are 13 residues in the CDR3. Germline-derived CDR1 and CDR2 are SEHNR and FQNEAQ (reference sequence).

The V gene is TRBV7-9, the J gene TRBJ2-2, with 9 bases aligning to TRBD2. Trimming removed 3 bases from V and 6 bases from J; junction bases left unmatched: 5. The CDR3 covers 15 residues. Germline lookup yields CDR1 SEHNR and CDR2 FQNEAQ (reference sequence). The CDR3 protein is CASSLTSGGSGELFF. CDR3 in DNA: TGTGCCAGCAGCTTGACTAGCGGTGGTTCCGGGGAGCTGTTTTTT.

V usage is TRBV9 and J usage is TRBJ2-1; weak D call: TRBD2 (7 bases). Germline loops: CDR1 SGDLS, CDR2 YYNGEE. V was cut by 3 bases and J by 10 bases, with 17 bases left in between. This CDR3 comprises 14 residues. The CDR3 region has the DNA TGTGCCAGCAGCGGACTAGTGGGGAGGGGGGAGCAGTTCTTC. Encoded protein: CASSGLVGRGEQFF.

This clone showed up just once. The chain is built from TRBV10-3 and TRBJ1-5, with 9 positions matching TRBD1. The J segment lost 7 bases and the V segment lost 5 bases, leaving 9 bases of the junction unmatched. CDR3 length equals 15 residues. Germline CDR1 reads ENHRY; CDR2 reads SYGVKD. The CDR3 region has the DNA TGTGCCATCAGTCCCACAGGGGGCTCCCAACAGCCCCAGCATTTT. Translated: CAISPTGGSQQPQHF.

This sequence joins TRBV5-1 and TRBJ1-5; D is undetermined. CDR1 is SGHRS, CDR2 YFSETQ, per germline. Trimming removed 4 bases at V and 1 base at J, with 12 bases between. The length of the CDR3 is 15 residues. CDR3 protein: CASSLEGESNQPQHF. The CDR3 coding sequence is TGCGCCAGCAGCCTGGAGGGAGAAAGCAATCAGCCCCAGCATTTT.

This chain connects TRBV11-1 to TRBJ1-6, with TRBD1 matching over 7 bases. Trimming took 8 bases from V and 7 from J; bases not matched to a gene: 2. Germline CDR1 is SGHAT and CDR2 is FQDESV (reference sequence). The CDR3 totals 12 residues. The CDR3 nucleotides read TGTGCCAGCGGGACAGCCAATTCACCCCTCCACTTT. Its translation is CASGTANSPLHF.

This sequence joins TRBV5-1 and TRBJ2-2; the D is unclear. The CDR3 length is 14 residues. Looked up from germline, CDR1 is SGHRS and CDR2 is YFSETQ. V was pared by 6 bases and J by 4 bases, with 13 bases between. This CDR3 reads CASMPPTITGELFF. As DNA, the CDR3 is TGCGCCAGCATGCCACCCACTATCACCGGGGAGCTGTTTTTT.

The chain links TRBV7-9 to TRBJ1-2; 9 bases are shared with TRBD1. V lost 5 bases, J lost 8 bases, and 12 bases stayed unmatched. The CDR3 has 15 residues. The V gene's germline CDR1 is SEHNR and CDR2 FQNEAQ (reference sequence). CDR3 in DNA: TGTGCCAGCAGCCCGAACCTGGGACAGGGAGAAGGCTACACCTTC. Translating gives CASSPNLGQGEGYTF.